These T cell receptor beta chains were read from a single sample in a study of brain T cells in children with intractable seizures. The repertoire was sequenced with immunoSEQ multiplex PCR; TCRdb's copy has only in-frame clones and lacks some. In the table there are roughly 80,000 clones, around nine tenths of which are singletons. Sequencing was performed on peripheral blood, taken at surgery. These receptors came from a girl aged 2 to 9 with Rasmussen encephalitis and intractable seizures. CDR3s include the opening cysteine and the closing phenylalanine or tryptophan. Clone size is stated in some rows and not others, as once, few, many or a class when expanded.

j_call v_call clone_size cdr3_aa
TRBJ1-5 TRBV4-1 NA CASSQVRGPSNQPQHF
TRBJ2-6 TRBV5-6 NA CASSSQGGSGANVLTF
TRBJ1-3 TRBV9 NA CASSPLQGGNTIYF
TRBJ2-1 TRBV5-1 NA CASSFRGRMDEQFF
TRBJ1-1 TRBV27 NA CASSFTAYTEAFF
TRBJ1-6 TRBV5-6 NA CASSSRGLSSYNSPLHF
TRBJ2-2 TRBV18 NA CASSPNTGELFF
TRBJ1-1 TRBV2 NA CASSGGAGANTEAFF
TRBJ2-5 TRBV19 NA CASSLKLRTTYDQETQYF
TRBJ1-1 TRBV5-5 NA CASTLAGMNTEAFF
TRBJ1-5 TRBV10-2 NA CASSPLDRGPRPQHF
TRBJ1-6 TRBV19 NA CASSMGGTPGGSPLHF
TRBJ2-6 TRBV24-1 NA CATSDPGTGPGANVLTF
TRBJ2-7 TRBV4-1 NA CASSQERPRGCSYEQYF
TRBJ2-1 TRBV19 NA CASSTPDGYNEQFF
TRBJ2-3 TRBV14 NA CASSLLGDTQYF
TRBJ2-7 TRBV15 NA CATSRDPTASYEQYF
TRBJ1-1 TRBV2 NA CASSDRDRGGRTEAFF
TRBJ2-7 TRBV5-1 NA CASSLGTGGVWQYF
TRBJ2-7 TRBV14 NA CASSPGGTSVNEQYF
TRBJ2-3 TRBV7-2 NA CASSGFTDTQYF
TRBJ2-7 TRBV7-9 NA CASSFAETYEQYF
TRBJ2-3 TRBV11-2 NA CASSSLVGDRGSPDTQYF
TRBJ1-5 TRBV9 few CASSGFDGVNQPQHF
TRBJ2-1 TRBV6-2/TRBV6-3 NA CASSNGKYNEQFF
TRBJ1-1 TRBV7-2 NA CASSHIRGRWGEAFF
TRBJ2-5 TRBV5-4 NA CASSLGESQETQYF
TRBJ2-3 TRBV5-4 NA CASSLEAGTSTDTQYF
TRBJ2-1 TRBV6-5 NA CASGRRNEQFF
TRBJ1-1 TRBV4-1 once CASSPQVGWAEAFF
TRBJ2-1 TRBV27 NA CASIGTAYNEQFF
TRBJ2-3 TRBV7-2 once CAGSGWFDTQYF
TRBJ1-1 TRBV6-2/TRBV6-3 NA CASSYLVRGTEAFF
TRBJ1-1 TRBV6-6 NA CASSYSRVGTEAFF
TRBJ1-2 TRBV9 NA CASKGETYGYTF
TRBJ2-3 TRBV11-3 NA CASSSGLAGDTQYF
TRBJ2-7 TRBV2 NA CASIPGPYYEQYF
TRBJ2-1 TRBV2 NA CASSGVGGAYNEQFF
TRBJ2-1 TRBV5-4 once CASTPSPGQGSNEQFF
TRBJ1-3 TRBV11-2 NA CASSFPGGNTIYF
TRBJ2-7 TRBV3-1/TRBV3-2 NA CASRRLAGELNEQYF
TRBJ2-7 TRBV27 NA CASSLGAQGGYEQYF
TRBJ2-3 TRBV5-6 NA CASTYFSGRADTQYF
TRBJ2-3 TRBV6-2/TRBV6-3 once CASSYSRSTDTQYF
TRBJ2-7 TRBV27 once CASSFTGTGYYEQYF
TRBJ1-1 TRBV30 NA CAWMITEAFF
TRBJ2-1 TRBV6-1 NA CASSAMRAGGFETNEQFF
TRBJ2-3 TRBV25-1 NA CASSDNRAGDTQYF
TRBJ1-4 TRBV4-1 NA CASSQVGDEKLFF
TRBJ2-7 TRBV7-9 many CASSSRRRDSYTYEQYF
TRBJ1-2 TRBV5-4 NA CASSSRMANYGYTF
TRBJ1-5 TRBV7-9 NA CASSFGQGQPQHF
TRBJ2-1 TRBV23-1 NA CASSQSVGQGVRNEQFF
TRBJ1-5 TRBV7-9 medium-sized CASSLNRAQPQHF
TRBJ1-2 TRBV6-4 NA CASSDSHYGYTF
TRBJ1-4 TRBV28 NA CASSLQNEKLFF
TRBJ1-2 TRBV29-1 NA CSARQGDRRHGYTF
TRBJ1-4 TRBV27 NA CASSLEMGPNEKLFF
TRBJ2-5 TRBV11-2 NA CASSPGLAEQETQYF